These T cell receptor beta chains were read from a single sample in a study of blood T cell repertoires in COVID-19. TCRdb's copy holds only in-frame clones and misses some; the assay was immunoSEQ multiplex PCR. The data show around 140,000 clones, about 87% seen once. The sequencing sample was made of peripheral blood. These receptors originate from a man aged 55 to 70 with active or convalescent COVID-19. The CDR3 runs from the conserved cysteine through the conserved F or W. The D gene is left open where the match is weak. Some rows have no size entry. The others give once, few or many, or a class for an expanded clone.

clone size	V gene	J gene	D gene	CDR3 protein	CDR3 DNA
-	TRBV6-5	TRBJ1-1	TRBD1	CASSYTGVGGAFF	TGTGCCAGCAGTTATACAGGGGTCGGTGGGGCTTTCTTT
-	TRBV5-4	TRBJ1-1	-	CASSLAGRHMNTEAFF	TGTGCCAGCAGCTTGGCAGGGCGGCATATGAACACTGAAGCTTTCTTT
few	TRBV14	TRBJ1-6	-	CASSLETANSPLHF	TGTGCCAGCAGCCTCGAGACAGCAAATTCACCCCTCCACTTT
-	TRBV19	TRBJ2-3	TRBD2	CASSPGTSGRWDTQYF	TGTGCCAGTAGTCCTGGGACTAGCGGGAGGTGGGATACGCAGTATTTT
-	TRBV5-8	TRBJ2-1	TRBD2	CASSAGTSGGSYNEQFF	TGTGCCAGCAGCGCTGGGACTAGCGGGGGCTCCTACAATGAGCAGTTCTTC
-	TRBV11-3	TRBJ2-5	-	CASSRGSQETQYF	TGTGCCAGCAGTAGGGGATCTCAAGAGACCCAGTACTTC
-	TRBV3-1/TRBV3-2	TRBJ1-2	TRBD1	CASSSGTGVGYTF	TGTGCCAGCAGCTCCGGGACAGGGGTTGGCTACACCTTC
-	TRBV7-8	TRBJ2-7	-	CASTPREGGRSYEQYF	TGTGCCAGCACCCCCCGCGAAGGAGGGAGGTCCTACGAGCAGTACTTC
-	TRBV27	TRBJ1-3	-	CASSLDYSVSGNTIYF	TGTGCCAGCAGCCTAGACTACAGTGTCTCTGGAAACACCATATATTTT
-	TRBV19	TRBJ2-7	TRBD1	CASSLVQGQGYEQYF	TGTGCCAGTTCCCTCGTCCAGGGACAGGGGTACGAGCAGTACTTC
-	TRBV7-9	TRBJ2-7	TRBD1	CASSSIGTGTYEQYF	TGTGCCAGCAGCTCAATAGGGACAGGGACCTACGAGCAGTACTTC
-	TRBV7-9	TRBJ1-1	-	CASSLLRINTEAFF	TGTGCCAGCAGCTTACTGAGGATAAACACTGAAGCTTTCTTT
medium-sized	TRBV19	TRBJ1-2	-	CASSIEFDSTLYGYTF	TGTGCCAGTAGTATAGAGTTTGACAGCACCCTCTATGGCTACACCTTC
-	TRBV3-1/TRBV3-2	TRBJ1-5	-	CASSQGQGGGPQHF	TGTGCCAGCAGCCAAGGACAAGGCGGGGGGCCCCAGCATTTT
-	TRBV3-1/TRBV3-2	TRBJ1-1	TRBD1	CASSQGQGNTEAFF	TGTGCCAGCAGCCAGGGACAGGGGAACACTGAAGCTTTCTTT
-	TRBV5-1	TRBJ2-6	-	CASSLTTVSGANVLTF	TGCGCCAGCAGCTTGACGACAGTCTCAGGGGCCAACGTCCTGACTTTC
-	TRBV2	TRBJ1-2	-	CASSDVLLRYGYTF	TGTGCCAGCAGTGACGTCCTTCTACGGTATGGCTACACCTTC
-	TRBV6-5	TRBJ2-1	-	CASRLAEGGDEQFF	TGTGCCAGCAGGTTAGCGGAAGGGGGGGATGAGCAGTTCTTC
once	TRBV19	TRBJ1-2	-	CASSRIDSNYGYTF	TGTGCCAGTAGCAGGATCGACAGTAACTATGGCTACACCTTC
-	TRBV11-2	TRBJ2-4	-	CASSLVVYGRAAKNIQYF	TGTGCCAGCAGCTTAGTGGTCTACGGGCGGGCCGCCAAAAACATTCAGTACTTC
-	TRBV4-2	TRBJ2-1	TRBD2	CASSLLETSSGSDEQFF	TGTGCCAGCAGCCTCCTCGAAACTTCTAGCGGGAGCGATGAGCAGTTCTTC
-	TRBV11-2	TRBJ1-5	-	CASSLDRLNQPQHF	TGTGCCAGCAGCTTGGACAGACTCAATCAGCCCCAGCATTTT
-	TRBV11-2	TRBJ1-1	-	CASSLRTHGGNPEAFF	TGTGCCAGCAGCTTAAGGACTCACGGGGGAAACCCTGAAGCTTTCTTT
-	TRBV15	TRBJ2-7	TRBD2	CATSRDPGRSSYEQYF	TGTGCCACCAGCAGAGATCCCGGGAGGAGCTCCTACGAGCAGTACTTC
few	TRBV2	TRBJ2-7	-	CASTLRGLSYEQYF	TGTGCCAGCACCCTAAGAGGACTCTCCTACGAGCAGTACTTC
-	TRBV5-1	TRBJ1-1	TRBD1	CASSLAQGITEAFF	TGCGCCAGCAGCTTAGCACAGGGGATCACTGAAGCTTTCTTT
-	TRBV10-3	TRBJ2-7	-	CAISEGTGSSYEQYF	TGTGCCATCAGTGAAGGTACAGGGAGCTCCTACGAGCAGTACTTC
-	TRBV11-2	TRBJ1-6	-	CASSLARAHNSPLHF	TGTGCCAGCAGCTTAGCCAGGGCTCATAATTCACCCCTCCACTTT
-	TRBV19	TRBJ2-7	TRBD1	CASSIGDRVYEQYF	TGTGCCAGTAGTATCGGAGACAGGGTCTACGAGCAGTACTTC
-	TRBV27	TRBJ2-1	TRBD1	CASSRGTNEQFF	TGTGCCAGCAGCAGGGGGACCAATGAGCAGTTCTTC
-	TRBV5-5	TRBJ2-1	-	CASSWGLHNEQFF	TGTGCCAGCAGCTGGGGACTTCACAATGAGCAGTTCTTC
-	TRBV24-1	TRBJ1-2	-	CATSVRTGYGYTF	TGTGCCACCAGTGTCCGGACGGGATATGGCTACACCTTC
-	TRBV7-8	TRBJ2-5	TRBD1	CASSLLDRDGTQYF	TGTGCCAGCAGTCTCCTCGACAGGGACGGGACCCAGTACTTC
-	TRBV7-7	TRBJ2-5	TRBD1	CASSPYRGLQETQYF	TGTGCTAGCAGCCCGTACAGGGGGCTCCAAGAGACCCAGTACTTC
-	TRBV15	TRBJ2-3	TRBD1	CATKPGQDTDTQYF	TGTGCCACCAAACCGGGACAGGACACAGATACGCAGTATTTT
-	TRBV11-2	TRBJ1-4	-	CASSSLDSKVEKLFF	TGTGCCAGCAGCTCGCTCGACAGTAAGGTAGAAAAACTGTTTTTT
-	TRBV24-1	TRBJ1-2	-	CATSPGVGYGYTF	TGTGCCACCAGTCCCGGGGTTGGCTATGGCTACACCTTC
-	TRBV7-9	TRBJ1-2	TRBD1	CASSLRATRQGSGYTF	TGTGCCAGCAGCTTAAGGGCGACCCGACAGGGAAGTGGCTACACCTTC
-	TRBV5-1	TRBJ2-1	TRBD1	CASSPGGAFYNEQFF	TGCGCCAGTTCCCCAGGGGGCGCGTTCTACAATGAGCAGTTCTTC
-	TRBV18	TRBJ2-7	-	CASSPYGGTSYEQYF	TGTGCCAGCTCCCCATACGGGGGAACGTCCTACGAGCAGTACTTC
-	TRBV7-3	TRBJ2-1	TRBD1	CASSRDRGGHNEQFF	TGTGCCAGCAGCCGCGACAGGGGCGGGCACAATGAGCAGTTCTTC
-	TRBV28	TRBJ1-3	-	CASSEPGGSSGNTIYF	TGTGCCAGCAGTGAGCCCGGTGGGAGCTCTGGAAACACCATATATTTT
-	TRBV10-3	TRBJ2-3	TRBD2	CAISERAGGTDTQYF	TGTGCCATCAGTGAACGGGCGGGAGGGACAGATACGCAGTATTTT
-	TRBV4-3	TRBJ1-1	-	CASSQVGRGTEAFF	TGCGCCAGCAGCCAAGTCGGCAGGGGCACTGAAGCTTTCTTT
-	TRBV18	TRBJ2-1	TRBD2	CASSLGLAGANEQFF	TGTGCCAGCTCGCTTGGACTAGCGGGAGCGAATGAGCAGTTCTTC
-	TRBV5-1	TRBJ2-1	TRBD1	CASSLAGTGYINEQFF	TGCGCCAGCAGCTTAGCCGGGACAGGATATATCAATGAGCAGTTCTTC
-	TRBV28	TRBJ2-3	-	CASSPGPTGDTQYF	TGTGCCAGCAGCCCGGGTCCCACGGGGGATACGCAGTATTTT
-	TRBV4-3	TRBJ1-1	TRBD1	CASSRDRTMNTEAFF	TGCGCCAGCAGTAGGGACAGAACTATGAACACTGAAGCTTTCTTT
once	TRBV18	TRBJ2-6	-	CASSPPASGANVLTF	TGTGCCAGCTCACCACCGGCCTCTGGGGCCAACGTCCTGACTTTC
once	TRBV30	TRBJ2-6	TRBD2	CAWIERGGLKANVLTF	TGTGCCTGGATCGAGCGGGGGGGATTGAAAGCCAACGTCCTGACTTTC
once	TRBV6-5	TRBJ1-6	-	CASSYAGDNSPLHF	TGTGCCAGCAGTTATGCAGGGGATAATTCACCCCTCCACTTT
-	TRBV7-9	TRBJ1-4	-	CASSHYREFWSGNEKLFF	TGTGCCAGCAGCCATTACAGGGAGTTCTGGAGCGGTAATGAAAAACTGTTTTTT